Below, 8 T cell receptor beta chains from the same sample are listed, as sequenced in a study of blood T cell repertoires in COVID-19. TCRdb's copy holds only in-frame clones and misses some; the assay was immunoSEQ multiplex PCR. Of about 42,000 clones detected, about 85% appear once; the ten largest clones hold 10% to 15%. Specimen: peripheral blood. The receptors were sampled from a human donor in a cohort sampled during active COVID-19.

This clone was detected once. The rearrangement links TRBV18 to TRBJ1-5, with 7 nucleotides matching TRBD1. V lost 4 bases and J lost 0; bases outside the gene matches: 6. The length of the CDR3 is 16 residues. Germline V gene sequence: CDR1 KGHSH, CDR2 LQKENI. The CDR3 sequence: CASSRDSRSSNQPQHF. The CDR3 bases are TGTGCCAGCTCACGGGACAGTAGGAGTAGCAATCAGCCCCAGCATTTT.

Only a few counts were recorded for this clone. This chain uses TRBV3-1 (or the pseudogene TRBV3-2) with TRBJ1-1; TRBD1 matches 7 bases. Germline loops: CDR1 LGHDT, CDR2 YNNKEL (reference sequence). The CDR3 runs to 17 residues. With 3 bases clipped from V and 3 bases from J, the junction kept 13 bases outside the gene matches. The CDR3 sequence: CASSHLNQGGLDTEAFF. The CDR3 nucleotides are TGTGCCAGCAGCCACCTAAACCAGGGGGGCCTGGACACTGAAGCTTTCTTT.

This clone has only a few counts. The chain combines TRBV4-1 with TRBJ1-5, with 7 bases that match TRBD1. This CDR3 spans 16 amino acids. Germline trimming cut 0 bases from V and 2 bases from J; bases unmatched to any gene: 4. The germline V gene has CDR1 MGHRA and CDR2 YSYEKL. CDR3 residues: CASSQDHTGGNQPQHF. The DNA of the CDR3 is TGCGCCAGCAGCCAAGATCACACAGGGGGCAATCAGCCCCAGCATTTT.

V gene TRBV7-2 combines with J gene TRBJ2-7; 7 positions agree with TRBD1. The CDR3 consists of 14 residues. Germline V gene sequence: CDR1 SGHTA, CDR2 FQGNSA. V gave up 5 bases and J gave up 5 bases; unmatched junction bases: 9. Written as DNA, the CDR3 is TGTGCCAGCAGCCAGCGACAGGGATACGACGAGCAGTACTTC. Translation: CASSQRQGYDEQYF.

The chain uses TRBV5-1 and TRBJ2-1; 9 bases are a match to TRBD1. Trimming cost V 5 bases and J 10 bases; bases outside gene matches: 13. Germline CDR1 reads SGHRS; CDR2 reads YFSETQ. The CDR3 has 15 amino acids. The CDR3 loop reads CASRYRTGEFGEQFF. The DNA of the CDR3 is TGCGCCAGCAGGTACCGGACAGGGGAGTTTGGGGAGCAGTTCTTC. The whole variable domain, remainder taken from reference TRBV5-1 and TRBJ2-1, is KAGVTQTPRYLIKTRGQQVTLSCSPISGHRSVSWYQQTPGQGLQFLFEYFSETQRNKGNFPGRFSGRQFSNSRSEMNVSTLELGDSALYLCASRYRTGEFGEQFFGPGTRLTVL.

The chain joins TRBV4-3 to TRBJ1-6; no firm D call. Trimming took off 10 bases at V and 11 bases at J, with 3 bases between the two ends. The germline V gene has CDR1 LGHNA and CDR2 YSLEER. CDR3 length: 8 amino acids. The CDR3 DNA reads as TGCGCCATAGCACCCCTCCACTTT. It specifies CAIAPLHF.

The gene calls are TRBV5-4 and TRBJ2-5; 12 bases agree with TRBD2. The CDR3 extends over 16 amino acids. Germline assignment: CDR1 SGHNT and CDR2 YYREEE (reference sequence). Trimming removed 1 base from V and 7 bases from J; junction bases left unmatched: 8. The DNA for the CDR3 is TGTGCCAGCAGCTTGAGAAGACTAGCGGGGGTCATGACCCAGTACTTC. This sequence encodes CASSLRRLAGVMTQYF.

The chain couples TRBV19 to TRBJ1-1; tentative D call: TRBD1 (6 bases). The CDR3 contains 14 residues. Germline CDR1 is LNHDA and CDR2 is SQIVND (reference sequence). V lost 6 bases and J lost 1, with 12 bases in between. CDR3 in DNA: TGTGCCAGTAGCATTCAGGGGACGAACACTGAAGCTTTCTTT. Residues: CASSIQGTNTEAFF. Together with reference TRBV19 and TRBJ1-1, the CDR3 gives the full variable domain: DGGITQSPKYLFRKEGQNVTLSCEQNLNHDAMYWYRQDPGQGLRLIYYSQIVNDFQKGDIAEGYSVSREKKESFPLTVTSAQKNPTAFYLCASSIQGTNTEAFFGQGTRLTVV.